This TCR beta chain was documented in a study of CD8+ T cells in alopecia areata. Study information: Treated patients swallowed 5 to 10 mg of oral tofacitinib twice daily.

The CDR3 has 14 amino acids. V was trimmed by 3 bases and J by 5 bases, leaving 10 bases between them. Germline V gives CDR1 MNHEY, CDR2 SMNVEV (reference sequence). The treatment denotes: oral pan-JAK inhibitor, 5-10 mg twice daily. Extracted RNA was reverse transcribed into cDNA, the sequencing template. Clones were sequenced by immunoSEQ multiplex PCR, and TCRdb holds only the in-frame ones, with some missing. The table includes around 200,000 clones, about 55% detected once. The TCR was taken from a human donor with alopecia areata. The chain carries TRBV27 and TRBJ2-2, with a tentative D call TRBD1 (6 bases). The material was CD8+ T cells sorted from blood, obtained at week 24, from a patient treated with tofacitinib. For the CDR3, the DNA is TGTGCCAGCAGTTTTTTAGGGGGAACCGGGGAGCTGTTTTTT. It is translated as CASSFLGGTGELFF.